The sequence of this T cell receptor (beta chain) was determined in a study of cytomegalovirus exposure and HLA in healthy donors. Both 60 Vbeta primers and 13 Jbeta primers went into the PCR. Profiled with immunoSEQ multiplex PCR; TCRdb holds only in-frame clones, not every one. The sample shows just under 95,000 clones, approximately 85% of them seen only once. V lost 4 bases and J 6 bases, leaving 9 bases between the germline ends. This CDR3 region has 12 residues. Germline V CDR1 and CDR2: MDHEN, SYDVKM. This clonotype originated in a woman between 18 and 30 years old in good health and CMV-seropositive. The chain uses TRBV28 and TRBJ1-1; no clear D. Sequencing was carried out using PBMCs. CDR3 loop: CASSSAGAEAFF. Written as DNA, the CDR3 is TGTGCCAGCAGTTCCGCGGGCGCTGAAGCTTTCTTT.